One sample yielded the 30 T cell receptor beta chains listed below, sequenced in a study of prognosis after radiotherapy for stage I lung cancer. Genomic DNA was subjected to two-round multiplex PCR for amplification of TCR beta CDR3. With primers specific to each TRBV and TRBJ gene, the first-round PCR was performed. TCRdb re-called the multiplex PCR reads through MiXCR, storing one row per CDR3 protein. The sample yields under 15,000 distinct CDR3 sequences, around 50% seen once. Sequenced material: PBMCs, taken before or after stereotactic body radiation therapy (not recorded which). These receptors were obtained from a donor aged 50 or older with non-small cell lung cancer.

DNA of the CDR3: TGTGCCAGTAGTAGAGGACTAGCGGGAGGAACAGATACGCAGTATTTT. The encoded protein is CASSRGLAGGTDTQYF. The rearrangement uses TRBV19 and TRBJ2-3; 14 bases align to TRBD2. The ends lost 4 bases at V and 3 bases at J; junction bases unmatched: 3. Germline-derived CDR1 and CDR2 are LNHDA and SQIVND (reference sequence). The length of the CDR3 is 16 residues.

Concerning this clonotype itself: This sequence is one base from a far larger clone and is likely a read error. The chain links TRBV30 to TRBJ2-5, with 7 bases lining up with TRBD2. Per germline, CDR1 GTSNPN and CDR2 SVGIG (reference sequence). CDR3 length: 11 residues. The CDR3 reads CSWSRSGNEFF. The CDR3 DNA follows: TGTTCCTGGTCCAGAAGCGGGAACGAGTTCTTC.

In its sample, this clonotype ranks as medium-sized (0.01 to 0.1%). This chain uses TRBV6-1 with TRBJ2-1, with D possibly being TRBD2 (5 bases). The length of the CDR3 is 16 residues. Germline assignment: CDR1 MNHNS and CDR2 SASEGT. Trimming stripped 1 base from V and 2 bases from J, with 12 bases between. The CDR3: CASSEDGLRAYNEQFF. The CDR3 DNA reads TGTGCCAGCAGTGAAGACGGTCTGAGGGCCTACAATGAGCAGTTCTTC.

Worth noting for this clonotype: A much larger clonotype is one base distant, so this may be a read error. The genes are TRBV25-1 and TRBJ2-3, with D perhaps TRBD2 (6 bases). Germline V CDR1 and CDR2: MGHDK, SYGVNS. Trimming left V 2 bases short and J 6 bases short, with 15 bases between. The CDR3 spans 15 residues. The CDR3 here is CASSEGGTPLDTQYF. The CDR3 DNA is TGTGCCAGCAGTGAAGGCGGGACCCCCCTCGATACGCAGTATTTT.

This clonotype came up many times. The genes are TRBV12-3 or TRBV12-4 and TRBJ2-5; possible D gene TRBD1, 6 bases. V was shortened by 6 bases and J by 3 bases, with 20 bases between the two germline ends. CDR3 length equals 16 residues. As DNA, the CDR3 is TGTGCCAGCAGCCCCGTGGGGGCCGGTTGGGAAGAGACCCAGTACTTC. It specifies CASSPVGAGWEETQYF.

The V and J genes are TRBV30 and TRBJ1-3; unclear D gene. This CDR3 has 13 residues. CDR1 is GTSNPN, CDR2 SVGIG, per germline (reference sequence). The V end lost 1 base, the J end lost 4 bases, and 8 bases lay between the germline ends. Here the CDR3 reads CAWSDMTGNTIYF. The CDR3 nucleotides are TGTGCCTGGAGTGATATGACCGGAAACACCATATATTTT.

Remarks on this clonotype: At one boundary the junction diverges from the germline segment, which might be a read error. The J gene is TRBJ2-3, the V gene TRBV2; perhaps TRBD2 as D (5 bases). Per the germline V gene, CDR1 is SNHLY and CDR2 is FYNNEI. This CDR3 spans 15 amino acids. This chain's CDR3 is CASSVRGAATYTQYF. DNA of the CDR3: TGTGCCAGCAGCGTCCGGGGAGCAGCCACATATACTCAGTATTTT.

On this clonotype: This sequence is one base from a far larger clone and is likely a read error. The chain carries TRBV7-9 and TRBJ2-1; the D gene is possibly TRBD2 (5 bases). V was shortened by 2 bases and J by 2 bases, with 10 bases between the two germline ends. In germline, CDR1 is SEHNR, CDR2 FQNEAQ (reference sequence). The CDR3 spans 15 residues. In DNA, the CDR3 is TGTGCCAGCAGCTTATTACTAGACGCCTACAATGAGCAGTTCTTC. Its translation: CASSLLLDAYNEQFF.

In the case of this clonotype: The junction and the germline gene differ at one end; a read error may be behind it. The chain couples TRBV6-1 to TRBJ2-1, with D perhaps matching TRBD1 or TRBD2 (6 bases each). Germline V gene data show CDR1 as MNHNS and CDR2 as SASEGT. CDR3 length: 16 residues. CDR3 sequence reads: CASRTPGGLSYNEHFF. The CDR3 nucleotides read TGTGCCAGCAGGACTCCCGGGGGCCTTTCCTACAATGAGCATTTCTTC.

The CDR3 coding sequence is TGTGCCAGCAGTTCTCCGGGACTAGCGGGGGGACCCTCCTACGAGCAGTACTTC. Its protein is CASSSPGLAGGPSYEQYF. The chain joins TRBV27 to TRBJ2-7; 15 positions match TRBD2. With 4 bases clipped from V and 0 bases from J, the junction kept 7 bases outside the gene matches. CDR1 and CDR2 (germline): MNHEY, SMNVEV (reference sequence). The CDR3 length is 18 residues.

This clonotype has just one count. A read error may account for a junction end that differs from germline. This chain connects TRBV4-2 to TRBJ2-7, with a tentative D call TRBD2 (6 bases). Germline CDR1 LGHNA, CDR2 YNFKEQ. This CDR3 comprises 16 residues. CDR3: CASSQDRTIGANEHYF. Here the CDR3 DNA reads TGTGCCAGCAGCCAAGATAGGACTATCGGCGCCAACGAGCATTACTTC.

Relative to its sample, this clonotype is medium-sized. This chain joins TRBV5-1 and TRBJ2-1; 8 bases match TRBD2. CDR1 is SGHRS, CDR2 YFSETQ, per germline. This CDR3 is 13 amino acids long. After removal of 4 bases from V and 8 bases from J, the junction contained 5 bases not matched to a gene. The CDR3 DNA is TGCGCCAGCAGCCCGTCGGGGGGGGATGAGCAGTTCTTC. It translates to CASSPSGGDEQFF.

The chain recombines TRBV7-3 with TRBJ2-3; D ambiguous. Trimming cost V 4 bases and J 0 bases, with 20 bases left between them. CDR1 and CDR2 from the germline V gene are SGHTA and FQGTGA. This CDR3 spans 18 amino acids. Written as DNA, the CDR3 is TGTGCCAGCAGCTGCCCCTACCACCCCCATCGGAGCACAGATACGCAGTATTTT. Amino acid sequence: CASSCPYHPHRSTDTQYF.

The chain has TRBV2 and TRBJ2-7, with unresolved D. The CDR3 sequence is 16 residues long. Germline values: CDR1 SNHLY, CDR2 FYNNEI. V was clipped by 1 base and J by 0 bases, with 13 bases between them. Written as DNA, the CDR3 is TGTGCCAGCAGTGAAGGCGTGAGAGACCTCTCCTACGAGCAGTACTTC. It specifies CASSEGVRDLSYEQYF.

This clonotype is labeled as medium-sized. The V and J genes are TRBV3-1 and TRBJ1-4; no firm D call. V was cut by 4 bases and J by 11 bases, with 11 bases left in between. Looked up from germline, CDR1 is LGHDT and CDR2 is YNNKEL (reference sequence). The length of the CDR3 is 12 residues. The CDR3 here is CASSLPGGKLFF. The CDR3 coding sequence is TGTGCCAGCAGCCTCCCGGGTGGGAAACTGTTTTTT.

This clonotype was recorded many times. In DNA, the CDR3 is TGCAGCGTAAGTTCAACCGGGACTAACTTCTACGAGCAGTACTTC. It encodes CSVSSTGTNFYEQYF. This rearrangement joins TRBV29-1 to TRBJ2-7, with 7 bases fitting TRBD2. Germline V gene lookup returns CDR1 SQVTM and CDR2 ANQGSEA. This CDR3 has 15 residues. V was pared by 6 bases and J by 3 bases, with 14 bases of the junction left unmatched.

The chain carries TRBV5-1 and TRBJ2-3; D ambiguous. The germline CDR1 and CDR2 sequences are SGHRS and YFSETQ. CDR3 size: 12 residues. Trimming stripped 4 bases from V and 7 bases from J, with 10 bases between. CDR3 amino acids: CASSRYRYTQYF. The CDR3 region has the DNA TGCGCCAGCAGCCGCTACCGGTATACGCAGTATTTT.

A note on this clonotype: A much larger clone lies one base from this, so it may be a read error. The chain uses TRBV2 and TRBJ1-2; a weak D match, TRBD1 (5 bases). This CDR3 is built from 15 residues. Germline CDR1 reads SNHLY; CDR2 reads FYNNEI. The CDR3 DNA follows: TGTTCCAGCAGTGAAGCGCTACAGGCTAACTATGGCTACGCCTTC. It yields the protein CSSSEALQANYGYAF.

Remarks on this clonotype: A far larger clone lies a single base away; this is likely a read error. The V gene is TRBV6-9, the J gene TRBJ1-3; no reliable D call. The CDR3 has 15 amino acids. The V gene's germline CDR1 is MNHGY and CDR2 SVAAGI. The V gene lost 3 bases and the J gene lost 2 bases, with 11 bases spanning the gap. The CDR3 loop is CASSYSGWTGNTIYF. The CDR3 nucleotides read TGTGCCAGCAGTTACTCTGGGTGGACTGGAAACACCATATATTTT.

This clonotype is medium-sized within its sample. The chain uses TRBV19 and TRBJ1-2, with 8 bases aligning to TRBD1. CDR3 length: 14 amino acids. Germline V lookup: CDR1 LNHDA, CDR2 SQIVND (reference sequence). The V segment lost 3 bases and the J segment 8 bases; nucleotides outside the gene matches: 8. The CDR3, as DNA: TGTGCCAGTAGTATTGCCGGACAGGGATGGGGCTACACCTTC. This translates into CASSIAGQGWGYTF.

This clonotype was detected only once. This likely came from a read error, as a far larger clone is one base away. J is TRBJ2-1 and V is TRBV7-6; D not resolved. CDR3 length: 15 amino acids. V lost 5 bases and J lost 4, with 15 bases in between. Germline V gene lookup returns CDR1 SGHVS and CDR2 FNYEAQ. The CDR3 coding sequence is TGTGCCAGCAGCGAGCTAGTGGGCGTATACAATGAGCAGTTCTTC. Protein product: CASSELVGVYNEQFF.

This clonotype was recorded only once. This CDR3 reads CASRRTSGSGEQYF. The DNA of the CDR3 is TGTGCCAGTAGAAGAACTAGCGGGAGTGGCGAGCAGTACTTC. J is TRBJ2-7 and V is TRBV19; 11 positions agree with TRBD2. This CDR3 comprises 14 residues. CDR1 LNHDA and CDR2 SQIVND come from the germline V gene (reference sequence). V dropped 6 bases and J dropped 6; count of bases not matched to a gene: 7.

In its sample, this clonotype is medium-sized. The rearrangement links TRBV30 to TRBJ1-2, with a weak D call TRBD1 (5 bases). Germline values: CDR1 GTSNPN, CDR2 SVGIG (reference sequence). The CDR3 is 15 amino acids. V shed 4 bases and J shed 3 bases, with 18 bases lying between them. The CDR3, as DNA: TGTGCCTGGATGTTCGGACTGGGGGAGTACTATGGCTACACCTTC. Protein product: CAWMFGLGEYYGYTF. Full variable domain (remainder filled in from reference TRBV30 and TRBJ1-2): SQTIHQWPATLVQPVGSPLSLECTVEGTSNPNLYWYRQAAGRGLQLLFYSVGIGQISSEVPQNLSASRPQDRQFILSSKKLLLSDSGFYLCAWMFGLGEYYGYTFGSGTRLTVV.

The chain has TRBV6-5 and TRBJ2-7; D is uncertain. With 2 bases removed from V and 13 bases from J, the gap between germline ends came to 21 bases. Per the germline V gene, CDR1 is MNHEY and CDR2 is SVGAGI. The CDR3 extends over 14 amino acids. CDR3 sequence: CASSYTSTLSDHYF. CDR3 nucleotides: TGTGCCAGCAGTTACACTTCGACTTTGAGTGATCATTACTTC.

This clonotype was found many times. The chain links TRBV7-7 to TRBJ2-1, with D perhaps given as TRBD1 or TRBD2 (6 bases each). This CDR3 comprises 15 residues. Germline CDR1 reads SSHAT; CDR2 reads FNYEAQ (reference sequence). V gave up 5 bases and J gave up 2 bases, with 13 bases separating them. CDR3 amino acids: CASSATGATYNEQFF. The CDR3 coding sequence is TGTGCCAGCAGCGCTACGGGGGCTACCTACAATGAGCAGTTCTTC.

This clonotype is medium-sized in the sample. The chain uses TRBV6-1 and TRBJ2-7; perhaps TRBD1 as D (7 bases). CDR1 and CDR2 from the germline V gene are MNHNS and SASEGT. The CDR3 loop spans 15 amino acids. Between the trimmed V and J ends, which lost 6 bases and 4 bases, there was a span of 19 bases. In nucleotides, the CDR3 is TGTGCCAGCAGCCCCCCCGCAGGGGGGTGGTACGAGCAGTACTTC. Protein: CASSPPAGGWYEQYF.

The chain combines TRBV7-8 with TRBJ1-2; D possibly corresponds to TRBD1 (5 bases). Germline CDR1 and CDR2: SGHVS and FQNEAQ. V dropped 5 bases and J dropped 2 bases, with 21 bases sitting between them. The CDR3 is 17 amino acids. The DNA for the CDR3 is TGTGCCAGCAGCCAAGATGTGGGGCAGCGGAGGAACTATGGCTACACCTTC. Translation: CASSQDVGQRRNYGYTF. Based on the CDR3 plus reference TRBV7-8 and TRBJ1-2, the full variable domain is GAGVSQSPRYKVAKRGQDVALRCDPISGHVSLFWYQQALGQGPEFLTYFQNEAQLDKSGLPSDRFFAERPEGSVSTLKIQRTQQEDSAVYLCASSQDVGQRRNYGYTFGSGTRLTVV.

Here the CDR3 reads CSARVQAGVLNEQFF. CDR3 nucleotide sequence: TGCAGTGCTAGAGTTCAAGCGGGAGTCTTAAATGAGCAGTTCTTC. This chain links TRBV20-1 with TRBJ2-1; 8 bases are shared with TRBD2. The CDR3 has 15 amino acids. Germline-derived CDR1 and CDR2 are DFQATT and SNEGSKA (reference sequence). Trimming cost V 1 base and J 7 bases; bases outside gene matches: 9.

This clonotype rates as medium-sized (0.01 to 0.1%). The J gene is TRBJ2-2, the V gene TRBV19; no firm D call. The V gene lost 5 bases and the J gene lost 2 bases, with 9 bases spanning the gap. The germline V gene has CDR1 LNHDA and CDR2 SQIVND (reference sequence). The CDR3 covers 14 residues. The CDR3, as DNA: TGTGCCAGTAGTTCGGTCGGCAACACCGGGGAGCTGTTTTTT. It codes for CASSSVGNTGELFF.

Sample share makes this clonotype medium-sized (0.01 to 0.1%). V is TRBV5-1 and J is TRBJ1-6, with 7 bases aligning to TRBD1. From germline, CDR1 is SGHRS and CDR2 YFSETQ. CDR3 length: 14 amino acids. With V trimmed by 0 bases and J by 10 bases, 4 bases remained unmatched. The CDR3 loop reads CASSLEGAGSPLHF. In nucleotides, the CDR3 is TGCGCCAGCAGCTTGGAGGGGGCTGGGTCACCCCTCCACTTT.